This T cell receptor beta chain comes out of a study of human T cells and chemical hapten exposure. Individual cDNA molecules (in the library) carried attached unique molecular identifiers. Each CDR3 protein is one row after TCRdb ran MiXCR on the 5' RACE reads. The sample yields roughly 120,000 distinct CDR3 sequences, more than 15% seen once. The V and J ends lost 1 base and 6 bases respectively, with 10 bases between them. CDR1 GTSNPN and CDR2 SVGIG come from the germline V gene (reference sequence). This CDR3 is built from 13 residues. It was from unfractionated whole blood that total RNA was extracted. This clonotype was picked up one time. Its target is not known. General study points: TCRs exceeding a frequency of 1 in 1000 stayed unchanged under DPC sensitization.

J is TRBJ1-5 and V is TRBV30; tentatively, D is TRBD1 (5 bases). This receptor was taken from a human donor in good health. CDR3 bases: TGTGCCTGGAGTGGAGGGGTAAGTCAGCCCCAGCATTTT. It encodes CAWSGGVSQPQHF.